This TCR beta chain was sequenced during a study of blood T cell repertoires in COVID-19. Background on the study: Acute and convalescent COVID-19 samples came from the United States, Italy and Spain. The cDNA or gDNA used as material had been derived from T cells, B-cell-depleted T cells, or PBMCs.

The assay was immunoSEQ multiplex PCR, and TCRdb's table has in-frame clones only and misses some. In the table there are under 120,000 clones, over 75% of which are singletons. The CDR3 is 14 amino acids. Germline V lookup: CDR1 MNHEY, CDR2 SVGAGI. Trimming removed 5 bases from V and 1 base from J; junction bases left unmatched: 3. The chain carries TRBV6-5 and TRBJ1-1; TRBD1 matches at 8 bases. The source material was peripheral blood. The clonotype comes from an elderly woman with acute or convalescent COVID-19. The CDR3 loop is CASSNQGANTEAFF. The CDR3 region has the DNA TGTGCCAGCAGTAATCAGGGGGCGAACACTGAAGCTTTCTTT.